The clone carrying this T cell receptor (beta chain) was seen at least ten times. This sample was taken from a study of early T cells in non-severe SARS-CoV-2 infection. Attached unique molecular identifiers marked individual cDNA molecules. TCRdb independently ran MiXCR on the 5' RACE reads; one entry per CDR3 protein. The sample includes 25,000 to 30,000 distinct CDR3 sequences, approximately 4% of them seen just once. The germline CDR1 and CDR2 sequences are MNHEY and SVGAGI. The length of the CDR3 is 13 residues. Trimming removed 6 bases at V and 4 bases at J, with 12 bases between. J is TRBJ1-1 and V is TRBV6-5; D is ambiguous. The specimen sequenced was whole blood. This sequence originates from an adult who was a healthcare worker with PCR-confirmed SARS-CoV-2 infection or an uninfected control (not recorded which). In nucleotides, the CDR3 is TGTGCCAGCAGCGACCGCCGAGGCACTGAAGCTTTCTTT. This encodes CASSDRRGTEAFF.